This T cell receptor beta chain appears in the sequencing data of a study of shared clonotypes between healthy human individuals. Findings of the study overall: Specimens sampled were limited to blood, with tissue repertoires likely differing. Compared with memory subsets, naive subsets generally had larger estimated richness.

Sequenced by immunoSEQ multiplex PCR; TCRdb stores in-frame clones only, minus some. There are about 2,500,000 clones in the sample; approximately 92% occur only once, and around 0.15% lies in the top ten. A CD45RA+ naive subset and a CD45RA-negative memory subset were split from CD4+ cells. A note on this clone: Antigen specificity is unknown.

The germline CDR1 and CDR2 sequences are SGHNT and YYREEE (reference sequence). With 4 bases removed from V and 3 bases from J, the gap between germline ends came to 13 bases. The CDR3 has 14 amino acids. This sequence joins TRBV5-4 and TRBJ2-5; perhaps TRBD2 as D (5 bases). The source of this sequence is a man aged 18 to 29 in good health. Sequencing input: naive CD4+ T cells sorted from blood. Subset described: CD45RA+ positively selected. The CDR3 nucleotides are TGTGCCAGCAGCAAAACCGGGGAAAAAGAGACCCAGTACTTC. It yields the protein CASSKTGEKETQYF. Combining the CDR3 with reference TRBV5-4 and TRBJ2-5 gives the whole variable domain ETGVTQSPTHLIKTRGQQVTLRCSSQSGHNTVSWYQQALGQGPQFIFQYYREEENGRGNFPPRFSGLQFPNYSSELNVNALELDDSALYLCASSKTGEKETQYFGPGTRLLVL.